The clone carrying this T cell receptor beta chain came up once. These data belong to a study of blood T cell repertoires in COVID-19. Study overall: Italy, Spain and the United States were the sources of the convalescent and acute COVID-19 samples. From T cells, B-cell-depleted T cells, or PBMCs came the material, which was cDNA or gDNA.

Original analysis: Counts of nucleated cells, estimated from reference gene primer amplification, were obtained. Data came from immunoSEQ multiplex PCR; TCRdb stores just in-frame clones and leaves some out. V and J calls and clone size are those listed in that table; D and trimming were worked out from the DNA. The repertoire holds more than 95,000 clones, with around 74% as singletons. The J segment lost 5 bases and the V segment lost 4 bases, leaving 10 bases of the junction unmatched. Germline lookup yields CDR1 MGHRA and CDR2 YSYEKL. The CDR3 contains 15 residues. This TCR was sampled from a man aged 55 to 70 with acute or convalescent COVID-19. The chain links TRBV4-1 to TRBJ2-7; 8 bases match TRBD1. The sample was peripheral blood. The CDR3 DNA follows: TGCGCCAGCAGCCCGCTAAGACAGGGGAAGGACGAGCAGTACTTC. Amino acid sequence: CASSPLRQGKDEQYF.